A selection of T cell receptor beta chains follows, all from one sample in a study of T cells expressing NK-cell markers. TCRdb derives one entry per CDR3 protein from the 5' RACE reads, leaving out DNA. Its table records roughly 380,000 distinct CDR3 sequences. Sequencing was carried out using blood T cells: a sorted CD56 or NKG2C T cell subset, CD4+ or CD8+ T cells, or bulk PBMC T cells (not recorded which). These receptors were obtained from a man aged 18 to 69 in good health. CDR3s include the opening cysteine and the closing phenylalanine or tryptophan. Each record gives: V gene, J gene, CDR3 length, CDR3 protein.

v_call: TRBV7-8
j_call: TRBJ2-6
cdr3_length: 16
cdr3_aa: CASIPSAGGGANVLTF

v_call: TRBV9
j_call: TRBJ2-1
cdr3_length: 16
cdr3_aa: CASSGAGGAVNNEQFF

v_call: TRBV11-2
j_call: TRBJ2-1
cdr3_length: 13
cdr3_aa: CASTKDTYNEQFF

v_call: TRBV5-1
j_call: TRBJ2-3
cdr3_length: 17
cdr3_aa: CASSLGWGRSSTDTQYF

v_call: TRBV5-6
j_call: TRBJ1-1
cdr3_length: 19
cdr3_aa: CASSLVPPTGRTGWTEAFF

v_call: TRBV2
j_call: TRBJ2-2
cdr3_length: 15
cdr3_aa: CASRNGRGFTGELFF

v_call: TRBV5-1
j_call: TRBJ2-7
cdr3_length: 15
cdr3_aa: CASSSPTARGHEQYF

v_call: TRBV11-1
j_call: TRBJ2-1
cdr3_length: 19
cdr3_aa: CASSLGSGTRYASYNEQFF

v_call: TRBV18
j_call: TRBJ2-6
cdr3_length: 17
cdr3_aa: CASSLGQGATGANVLTF

v_call: TRBV7-3
j_call: TRBJ2-1
cdr3_length: 14
cdr3_aa: CASSPIGGASEQFF

v_call: TRBV5-1
j_call: TRBJ2-2
cdr3_length: 15
cdr3_aa: CASSLQGADTGELFF

v_call: TRBV6-1
j_call: TRBJ1-1
cdr3_length: 15
cdr3_aa: CASSRDRALNTEAFF

v_call: TRBV5-1
j_call: TRBJ2-3
cdr3_length: 16
cdr3_aa: CASSLTSGGLTDTQYF

v_call: TRBV27
j_call: TRBJ2-1
cdr3_length: 15
cdr3_aa: CASSLEGNGWNEQFF

v_call: TRBV6-1
j_call: TRBJ2-7
cdr3_length: 15
cdr3_aa: CASKPSRDKTYEQYF

v_call: TRBV28
j_call: TRBJ2-1
cdr3_length: 12
cdr3_aa: CASSFKRTRPSF

v_call: TRBV5-4
j_call: TRBJ1-6
cdr3_length: 22
cdr3_aa: CASSLGRRFARLPSSYNSPLHF

v_call: TRBV12-3/TRBV12-4
j_call: TRBJ2-2
cdr3_length: 17
cdr3_aa: CASSPAGLGWGSGELFF

v_call: TRBV2
j_call: TRBJ1-3
cdr3_length: 12
cdr3_aa: CASRTGGNTIYF

v_call: TRBV14
j_call: TRBJ1-1
cdr3_length: 15
cdr3_aa: CASSPQGLLNTEAFF

v_call: TRBV10-3
j_call: TRBJ1-5
cdr3_length: 16
cdr3_aa: CAISGTGASLGQPQHF

v_call: TRBV5-1
j_call: TRBJ2-1
cdr3_length: 16
cdr3_aa: CASSSAGDPRHNEQFF

v_call: TRBV6-1
j_call: TRBJ1-1
cdr3_length: 15
cdr3_aa: CASSWLLGVGTEAFF

v_call: TRBV7-2
j_call: TRBJ1-2
cdr3_length: 15
cdr3_aa: CASSLRAEVGYGYTF

v_call: TRBV11-3
j_call: TRBJ2-3
cdr3_length: 17
cdr3_aa: CASSLAGGHPSTDTQYF

v_call: TRBV21-1
j_call: TRBJ2-1
cdr3_length: 15
cdr3_aa: CASSKGASDFNEQFF

v_call: TRBV13
j_call: TRBJ2-5
cdr3_length: 16
cdr3_aa: CASSESPGHNQETQYF

v_call: TRBV5-1
j_call: TRBJ2-4
cdr3_length: 14
cdr3_aa: CASSLSRTVGIQYF

v_call: TRBV18
j_call: TRBJ2-7
cdr3_length: 14
cdr3_aa: CASSPNAIEYEQYF

v_call: TRBV15
j_call: TRBJ2-5
cdr3_length: 14
cdr3_aa: CATSWATGMETQYF

v_call: TRBV6-5
j_call: TRBJ2-5
cdr3_length: 16
cdr3_aa: CASSYPSSSGGETQYF

v_call: TRBV27
j_call: TRBJ1-1
cdr3_length: 13
cdr3_aa: CASSLTGFTEAFF

v_call: TRBV5-6
j_call: TRBJ1-5
cdr3_length: 16
cdr3_aa: CASSSDRGVVGQPQHF

v_call: TRBV7-2
j_call: TRBJ1-1
cdr3_length: 15
cdr3_aa: CASSLDQTRSTEAFF

v_call: TRBV5-1
j_call: TRBJ1-6
cdr3_length: 17
cdr3_aa: CASSLGMGSSYNSPLHF

v_call: TRBV27
j_call: TRBJ2-3
cdr3_length: 16
cdr3_aa: CASTEGSTSGADTQYF

v_call: TRBV7-6
j_call: TRBJ1-1
cdr3_length: 16
cdr3_aa: CASSRRTGPMNTEAFF

v_call: TRBV20-1
j_call: TRBJ2-1
cdr3_length: 15
cdr3_aa: CSARGVQGTYNEQFF

v_call: TRBV5-6
j_call: TRBJ2-1
cdr3_length: 16
cdr3_aa: CASSLRWGVLNNEQFF

v_call: TRBV27
j_call: TRBJ2-2
cdr3_length: 14
cdr3_aa: CASSRQPNTGELFF

v_call: TRBV7-2
j_call: TRBJ2-3
cdr3_length: 17
cdr3_aa: CASSTRLAGSSTDTQYF

v_call: TRBV6-1
j_call: TRBJ1-2
cdr3_length: 15
cdr3_aa: CASRPWGEALVGYTF

v_call: TRBV6-1
j_call: TRBJ2-7
cdr3_length: 14
cdr3_aa: CASKNTGPSYEQYF

v_call: TRBV5-6
j_call: TRBJ1-1
cdr3_length: 16
cdr3_aa: CASSLEQQGRYTEAFF

v_call: TRBV18
j_call: TRBJ1-1
cdr3_length: 15
cdr3_aa: CASSPQGARDTEAFF

v_call: TRBV7-9
j_call: TRBJ1-2
cdr3_length: 13
cdr3_aa: CASSPRADYGYTF

v_call: TRBV15
j_call: TRBJ1-4
cdr3_length: 18
cdr3_aa: CATSRGNRHGATNEKLFF

v_call: TRBV12-3/TRBV12-4
j_call: TRBJ2-3
cdr3_length: 15
cdr3_aa: CASRPGGGATDTQYF

v_call: TRBV6-2/TRBV6-3
j_call: TRBJ2-1
cdr3_length: 16
cdr3_aa: CASSSPRGQARNEQFF